One and the same sample provided the 24 T cell receptor beta chains below, sequenced in a study of human versus mouse CDR3 diversity and MHC coevolution. Method: immunoSEQ multiplex PCR; TCRdb's copy keeps in-frame clones and lacks some. The table lists some 80,000 clones, about 90% of them singletons. Specimen: naive CD4+ T cells from blood. The sample's subset: CD45RO-negative CD62L-positive naive CD4 T cells. These receptors originate from a person between 25 and 70 years old in good health.

This sequence joins TRBV7-9 and TRBJ2-5; D gene uncertain. Trimming took 6 bases from V and 4 from J, leaving 3 bases between them. The CDR3 extends over 10 amino acids. CDR1 and CDR2 from the germline V gene are SEHNR and FQNEAQ (reference sequence). The CDR3 DNA is TGTGCCAGCAGTCTAGAGACCCAGTACTTC. Amino acid sequence: CASSLETQYF.

V usage is TRBV27 and J usage is TRBJ2-7; 7 bases match TRBD1. With 5 bases clipped from V and 4 bases from J, the junction kept 8 bases outside the gene matches. This CDR3 comprises 14 residues. Germline CDR1 and CDR2: MNHEY and SMNVEV (reference sequence). The CDR3 nucleotides read TGTGCCAGCAGTCCGGGACAGCTCCTTTACGAGCAGTACTTC. It encodes CASSPGQLLYEQYF.

This clone showed up just once. V usage is TRBV30 and J usage is TRBJ1-2; 7 bases are a match to TRBD1. Trimming at V came to 4 bases and at J to 4 bases, leaving 6 bases not matched to a gene. CDR1 and CDR2 from the germline V gene are GTSNPN and SVGIG (reference sequence). The CDR3 spans 13 residues. The CDR3, as DNA: TGTGCCTGGACCCTAGGGGGCCGCTATGGCTACACCTTC. Residues: CAWTLGGRYGYTF.

The gene calls are TRBV6-5 and TRBJ2-2; 10 nucleotides agree with TRBD2. Germline V gene data show CDR1 as MNHEY and CDR2 as SVGAGI. J was trimmed by 3 bases and V by 4 bases; bases with no gene match: 5. The CDR3 covers 16 residues. This CDR3 reads CASSSSGRAYTGELFF. CDR3 in DNA: TGTGCCAGCAGTTCCAGCGGGAGGGCCTACACCGGGGAGCTGTTTTTT.

V and J are TRBV19 and TRBJ1-2; TRBD1 matches 7 bases. The CDR3 totals 15 residues. Unmatched junction bases numbered 6, after V lost 1 base and J lost 4 bases. Germline assignment: CDR1 LNHDA and CDR2 SQIVND (reference sequence). CDR3 coding DNA: TGTGCCAGTAGTATAGGGGGACAGTCTGTCTATGGCTACACCTTC. Its protein is CASSIGGQSVYGYTF.

The chain employs TRBV30 and TRBJ2-7, with D uncertain. The CDR3 loop spans 13 amino acids. The germline V gene encodes CDR1 GTSNPN and CDR2 SVGIG (reference sequence). V lost 1 base to trimming and J lost 2 bases, with 9 bases between them. DNA for the CDR3: TGTGCCTGGAGTGGTTACAACGCCTACGAGCAGTACTTC. This encodes CAWSGYNAYEQYF.

The chain has TRBV5-1 and TRBJ1-3; no clear D gene. Trimming cost V 3 bases and J 8 bases, with 12 bases left between them. This CDR3 has 13 amino acids. Germline V CDR1 and CDR2: SGHRS, YFSETQ. The DNA for the CDR3 is TGCGCCAGCAGCTCTCACAACGAGGACACCATATATTTT. It codes for CASSSHNEDTIYF.

J is TRBJ1-1 and V is TRBV6-1; a possible D gene is TRBD1 (6 bases). With 2 bases removed from V and 9 bases from J, the gap between germline ends came to 10 bases. From germline, CDR1 is MNHNS and CDR2 SASEGT. The CDR3 consists of 12 residues. This chain's CDR3 is CASSERGAKAFF. As DNA, the CDR3 is TGTGCCAGCAGTGAACGGGGGGCTAAAGCTTTCTTT.

The chain employs TRBV25-1 and TRBJ2-7; maybe TRBD2 (7 bases). Germline V gene lookup returns CDR1 MGHDK and CDR2 SYGVNS. The V gene lost 6 bases and the J gene lost 2 bases, with 23 bases spanning the gap. CDR3 length: 17 amino acids. For the CDR3, the DNA is TGTGCCAGCAGCGCCAGTTCGGGGGGCTGGTCCCCCTACGAGCAGTACTTC. This translates into CASSASSGGWSPYEQYF.

The rearrangement uses TRBV27 and TRBJ2-1; 13 bases match TRBD2. The CDR3 runs to 16 residues. Germline loops: CDR1 MNHEY, CDR2 SMNVEV (reference sequence). J lost 0 bases, V lost 4 bases, and 0 bases had no gene match. The CDR3 region has the DNA TGTGCCAGCAGTTGGACTAGCGGGAGCTCCTACAATGAGCAGTTCTTC. This encodes CASSWTSGSSYNEQFF.

The chain is built from TRBV7-6 and TRBJ1-2, with D perhaps TRBD1 (5 bases). This CDR3 region has 15 residues. Trimming left V 1 base short and J 5 bases short, with 14 bases between. Germline-derived CDR1 and CDR2 are SGHVS and FNYEAQ. CDR3 coding DNA: TGTGCCAGCAGCTTAGATGCCATGGGGCCTTATGGCTACACCTTC. It codes for CASSLDAMGPYGYTF. Drawing the rest from reference TRBV7-6 and TRBJ1-2, the complete variable domain is GAGVSQSPRYKVTKRGQDVALRCDPISGHVSLYWYRQALGQGPEFLTYFNYEAQQDKSGLPNDRFSAERPEGSISTLTIQRTEQRDSAMYRCASSLDAMGPYGYTFGSGTRLTVV.

This chain connects TRBV30 to TRBJ1-6, with D uncertain. Germline assignment: CDR1 GTSNPN and CDR2 SVGIG (reference sequence). V lost 4 bases and J 9 bases, leaving 16 bases between the germline ends. The CDR3 length is 14 residues. CDR3 coding DNA: TGTGCCTGGAAGCTAGCCGGGATGGGTTCACCCCTCCACTTT. Its protein is CAWKLAGMGSPLHF.

This clone was picked up one time. This sequence joins TRBV27 and TRBJ2-7; 8 bases line up with TRBD1. V trimming: 6 bases; J trimming: 0 bases; junction bases outside the gene matches: 13. The CDR3 loop spans 17 amino acids. Germline values: CDR1 MNHEY, CDR2 SMNVEV (reference sequence). For the CDR3, the DNA is TGTGCCAGCAGCCGAACGGCAGGGGGCAAAAGCTCCTACGAGCAGTACTTC. Encoded protein: CASSRTAGGKSSYEQYF.

This chain's CDR3 is CAWSVGGSLETQYF. CDR3 coding DNA: TGTGCCTGGAGTGTGGGAGGGTCCCTGGAGACCCAGTACTTC. This rearrangement joins TRBV30 to TRBJ2-5, with TRBD2 matching 7 bases. Germline lookup yields CDR1 GTSNPN and CDR2 SVGIG (reference sequence). The CDR3 is made up of 14 amino acids. With 0 bases clipped from V and 5 bases from J, the junction kept 6 bases outside the gene matches.

The rearrangement uses TRBV18 and TRBJ1-1; D not certain. The CDR3 runs 14 residues. CDR1 and CDR2 (germline): KGHSH, LQKENI. V was clipped by 3 bases and J by 3 bases, with 11 bases between them. The CDR3 region has the DNA TGTGCCAGCTCACCGGTTTTCCAGGACACTGAAGCTTTCTTT. It yields the protein CASSPVFQDTEAFF.

The chain carries TRBV6-5 and TRBJ2-7, with a tentative D call TRBD1 (5 bases). The CDR3 is made up of 14 amino acids. The ends were cut back, 4 bases at V and 2 bases at J, with 12 bases in the middle. The germline gives CDR1 MNHEY, CDR2 SVGAGI. CDR3 residues: CASSLARATYEQYF. The CDR3 DNA is TGTGCCAGCAGTTTAGCCAGGGCCACCTACGAGCAGTACTTC.

The CDR3 spells CASSPETGRLAKNIQYF. The CDR3 region has the DNA TGTGCCAGTAGTCCAGAGACAGGGCGCCTAGCCAAAAACATTCAGTACTTC. This chain links TRBV19 with TRBJ2-4, with 7 bases aligning to TRBD1. Looked up from germline, CDR1 is LNHDA and CDR2 is SQIVND (reference sequence). V was clipped by 5 bases and J by 0 bases; unmatched bases: 10. This CDR3 has 17 amino acids.

The V and J genes are TRBV4-1 and TRBJ2-7; the D is unclear. The CDR3 length is 14 residues. Trimming pared 0 bases from V and 6 bases from J, leaving 12 bases between. The V gene's germline CDR1 is MGHRA and CDR2 YSYEKL. CDR3 region: CASSQEVRRSEQYF. In DNA form, the CDR3 reads TGCGCCAGCAGCCAAGAGGTTAGAAGGAGCGAGCAGTACTTC.

The chain combines TRBV2 with TRBJ2-5; D perhaps matches TRBD2 (5 bases). CDR1 is SNHLY and CDR2 is FYNNEI in the germline V gene. V gave up 2 bases and J gave up 5 bases, with 6 bases separating them. This CDR3 is 12 amino acids long. The CDR3 nucleotides read TGTGCCAGCAGTGAAAGAGGGGAGACCCAGTACTTC. This translates into CASSERGETQYF.

The count of this clone is one. The chain links TRBV9 to TRBJ2-1; D perhaps matches TRBD2 (7 bases). Trimming shortened V by 1 base and J by 5 bases, and 19 bases separated the two germline ends. The CDR3 is 17 amino acids. Germline V gives CDR1 SGDLS, CDR2 YYNGEE. The CDR3 nucleotides are TGTGCCAGCAGCGTACAAATTTCGGGGGGCCTCGACAATGAGCAGTTCTTC. It codes for CASSVQISGGLDNEQFF.

The V and J genes are TRBV19 and TRBJ2-3; 8 nucleotides match TRBD1. The trim removed 6 bases at V and 6 bases at J, leaving 14 bases unmatched. Germline CDR1 is LNHDA and CDR2 is SQIVND (reference sequence). The CDR3 consists of 16 residues. For the CDR3, the DNA is TGTGCCAGTAGAGATGTGACAGGGGCGAGAGGGGATACGCAGTATTTT. Protein product: CASRDVTGARGDTQYF.

The gene calls are TRBV25-1 and TRBJ2-7; a weak D match, TRBD1 (6 bases). Per the germline V gene, CDR1 is MGHDK and CDR2 is SYGVNS. The CDR3 consists of 13 residues. The ends were cut back, 10 bases at V and 2 bases at J, with 15 bases in the middle. CDR3 loop: CAINYRDPYEQYF. CDR3 in DNA: TGTGCCATCAACTACAGGGACCCCTACGAGCAGTACTTC.

The chain has TRBV11-2 and TRBJ2-1; no clear D. The length of the CDR3 is 16 residues. Trimming took 5 bases from V and 5 from J, leaving 19 bases between them. Per germline, CDR1 SGHAT and CDR2 FQNNGV. In nucleotides, the CDR3 is TGTGCCAGCAGCGAAAGATTTCGCGCGCAGGACAATGAGCAGTTCTTC. This translates into CASSERFRAQDNEQFF.

This clone came up once. At the DNA level, this CDR3 is encoded by other sequences in the same sample as well. V and J are TRBV19 and TRBJ1-2; D not certain. Trimming removed 6 bases at V and 8 bases at J, with 22 bases between. The CDR3 totals 15 residues. Germline V gives CDR1 LNHDA, CDR2 SQIVND (reference sequence). The CDR3 DNA reads TGTGCCAGTAGAGACCGCAACAGAGATTCAAGAGGCTACACCTTC. It codes for CASRDRNRDSRGYTF.